The 14 T cell receptor beta chains listed next were all sequenced from one sample in a study of blood T cell repertoires in COVID-19. Here immunoSEQ multiplex PCR was the method, and the copy in TCRdb shows in-frame clones only, minus some. The sample includes roughly 150,000 clones, roughly 84% of them seen just once. Sequencing was performed on peripheral blood. Every receptor here comes from a man older than 75 with COVID-19, enrolled during active disease.

This rearrangement joins TRBV12-5 to TRBJ1-5, with D perhaps matching TRBD1 (5 bases). Germline CDR1 and CDR2: LGHNT and FRNRAP. V was trimmed by 6 bases and J by 1 base, leaving 10 bases between them. The length of the CDR3 is 14 residues. As DNA, the CDR3 is TGTGCTAGTGGGCCGCGGGGCAGCAATCAGCCCCAGCATTTT. Translation gives CASGPRGSNQPQHF.

The chain combines TRBV12-3 or TRBV12-4 with TRBJ2-1; D gene ambiguous. CDR3 length: 13 residues. Trimming cost V 3 bases and J 2 bases, with 5 bases left between them. In nucleotides, the CDR3 is TGTGCCAGCAGTTTGGCAGCCTACAATGAGCAGTTCTTC. This codes for CASSLAAYNEQFF.

The chain links TRBV5-1 to TRBJ1-4, with 10 nucleotides matching TRBD1. CDR3 size: 17 residues. Germline loops: CDR1 SGHRS, CDR2 YFSETQ. V shed 3 bases, J shed 3 bases, and the junction held 8 bases outside the gene matches. CDR3 loop: CASSSRGTGVPNEKLFF. The CDR3, as DNA: TGCGCCAGCAGCTCGAGGGGGACAGGGGTCCCTAATGAAAAACTGTTTTTT.

The V and J genes are TRBV6-5 and TRBJ1-2; no reliable D call. V was clipped by 8 bases and J by 4 bases, with 11 bases between them. This CDR3 contains 12 residues. Germline CDR1 is MNHEY and CDR2 is SVGAGI. Here the CDR3 reads CASEDRGYGYTF. The CDR3 nucleotides read TGTGCCAGCGAAGATCGGGGCTATGGCTACACCTTC.

V and J are TRBV3-1 (or the pseudogene TRBV3-2) and TRBJ2-1, with 11 bases lining up with TRBD2. V lost 0 bases to trimming and J lost 6 bases; unmatched junction nucleotides: 7. CDR1 LGHDT and CDR2 YNNKEL come from the germline V gene (reference sequence). The CDR3 runs to 17 residues. The CDR3 DNA reads as TGTGCCAGCAGCCAAGACAGGCCTAGCGGGGGGATCAATGAGCAGTTCTTC. This gives the protein CASSQDRPSGGINEQFF.

The rearrangement links TRBV5-1 to TRBJ2-1; D call uncertain. Germline V gene lookup returns CDR1 SGHRS and CDR2 YFSETQ. V shed 1 base and J shed 5 bases, with 13 bases lying between them. The CDR3 sequence is 15 residues long. The CDR3 reads CASSLSGLPNNEQFF. The DNA for the CDR3 is TGCGCCAGCAGCTTGTCTGGGCTCCCAAACAATGAGCAGTTCTTC. Complete variable domain (other parts from reference TRBV5-1 and TRBJ2-1): KAGVTQTPRYLIKTRGQQVTLSCSPISGHRSVSWYQQTPGQGLQFLFEYFSETQRNKGNFPGRFSGRQFSNSRSEMNVSTLELGDSALYLCASSLSGLPNNEQFFGPGTRLTVL.

The rearrangement links TRBV5-1 to TRBJ2-3, with 7 bases that match TRBD1. This CDR3 is 15 amino acids long. Unmatched junction bases numbered 4, after V lost 0 bases and J lost 3 bases. Germline CDR1 SGHRS, CDR2 YFSETQ. The CDR3 here is CASSLDRGDTDTQYF. CDR3 DNA: TGCGCCAGCAGCTTGGACAGGGGCGATACAGATACGCAGTATTTT.

J is TRBJ2-7 and V is TRBV5-4, with a possible D match to TRBD2 (5 bases). CDR1 and CDR2 (germline): SGHNT, YYREEE (reference sequence). CDR3 length: 11 residues. Trimming cost V 4 bases and J 4 bases, with 6 bases left between them. This chain's CDR3 is CASSGGYEQYF. The DNA for the CDR3 is TGTGCCAGCAGCGGAGGATACGAGCAGTACTTC.

The chain employs TRBV6-2 or TRBV6-3 and TRBJ1-2; 8 bases agree with TRBD1. The CDR3 is made up of 14 amino acids. The V gene's germline CDR1 is MNHEY and CDR2 SVGEGT. Unmatched junction bases numbered 3, after V lost 3 bases and J lost 3 bases. CDR3 region: CASSYADRDYGYTF. In nucleotides, the CDR3 is TGTGCCAGCAGTTATGCGGACAGGGACTATGGCTACACCTTC.

This chain joins TRBV7-8 and TRBJ2-1; possibly TRBD2 for D (6 bases). Germline lookup yields CDR1 SGHVS and CDR2 FQNEAQ. The CDR3 is made up of 17 amino acids. V was pared by 5 bases and J by 10 bases, with 27 bases between. The CDR3 spells CASSPWGDGGGSREQFF. The CDR3 nucleotides read TGTGCCAGCAGCCCCTGGGGGGACGGGGGAGGTTCTCGGGAGCAGTTCTTC.

The J gene is TRBJ1-3, the V gene TRBV5-1, with D unclear. The CDR3 runs to 14 residues. The V end was cut by 3 bases, the J end by 0 bases, with 7 bases between. Germline assignment: CDR1 SGHRS and CDR2 YFSETQ. DNA for the CDR3: TGCGCCAGCAGCTCCCAGATCTCTGGAAACACCATATATTTT. Translated: CASSSQISGNTIYF.

The CDR3 bases are TGTGCCACCAGCAGTGGGGTCCGAACAGGTTACAATGAGCAGTTCTTC. It encodes CATSSGVRTGYNEQFF. The gene calls are TRBV15 and TRBJ2-1, with D perhaps TRBD1 (5 bases). The V end lost 3 bases, the J end lost 4 bases, and 16 bases lay between the germline ends. The CDR3 consists of 16 residues. The germline gives CDR1 LNHNV, CDR2 YYDKDF (reference sequence).

The genes are TRBV5-1 and TRBJ2-1; tentative D call: TRBD2 (6 bases). Trimming removed 3 bases from V and 9 bases from J, with 16 bases in between. This CDR3 is built from 14 residues. Germline lookup yields CDR1 SGHRS and CDR2 YFSETQ. Here the CDR3 reads CASSSGGLGSEQFF. The CDR3 DNA follows: TGCGCCAGCAGCTCGGGCGGCCTCGGGAGTGAGCAGTTCTTC.

This chain joins TRBV6-5 and TRBJ2-1, with D maybe TRBD1 (5 bases). The CDR3 is 12 residues long. From germline, CDR1 is MNHEY and CDR2 SVGAGI. V gave up 5 bases and J gave up 9 bases, with 11 bases separating them. The CDR3 bases are TGTGCCAGCAGTCGTAGGGGATCTGAGCAGTTCTTC. Its translation is CASSRRGSEQFF.